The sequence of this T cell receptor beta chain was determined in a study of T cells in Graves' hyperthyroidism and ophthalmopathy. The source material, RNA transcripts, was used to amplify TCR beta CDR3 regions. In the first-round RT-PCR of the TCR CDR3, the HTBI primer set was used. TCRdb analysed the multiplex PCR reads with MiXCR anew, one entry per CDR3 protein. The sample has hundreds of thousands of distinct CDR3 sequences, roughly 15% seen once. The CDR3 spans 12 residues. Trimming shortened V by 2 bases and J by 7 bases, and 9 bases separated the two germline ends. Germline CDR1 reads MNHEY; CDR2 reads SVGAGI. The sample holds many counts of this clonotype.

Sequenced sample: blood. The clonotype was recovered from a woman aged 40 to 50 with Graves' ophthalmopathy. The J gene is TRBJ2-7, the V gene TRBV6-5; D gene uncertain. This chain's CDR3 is CASSYPPLEQYF. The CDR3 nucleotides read TGTGCCAGCAGTTACCCCCCTCTTGAGCAGTACTTC.